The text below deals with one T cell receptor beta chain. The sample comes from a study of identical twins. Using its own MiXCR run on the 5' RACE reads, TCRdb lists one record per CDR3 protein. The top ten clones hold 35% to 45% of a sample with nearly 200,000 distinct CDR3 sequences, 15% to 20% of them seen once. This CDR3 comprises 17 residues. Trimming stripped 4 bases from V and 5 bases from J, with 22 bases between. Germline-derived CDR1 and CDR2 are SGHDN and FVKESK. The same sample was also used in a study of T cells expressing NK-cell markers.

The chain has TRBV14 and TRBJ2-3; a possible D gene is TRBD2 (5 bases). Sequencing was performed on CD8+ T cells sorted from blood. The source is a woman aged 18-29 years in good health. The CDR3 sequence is CASSRLETQTGEDTQYF. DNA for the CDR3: TGTGCCAGCAGCCGGCTGGAAACCCAGACCGGGGAAGATACGCAGTATTTT.